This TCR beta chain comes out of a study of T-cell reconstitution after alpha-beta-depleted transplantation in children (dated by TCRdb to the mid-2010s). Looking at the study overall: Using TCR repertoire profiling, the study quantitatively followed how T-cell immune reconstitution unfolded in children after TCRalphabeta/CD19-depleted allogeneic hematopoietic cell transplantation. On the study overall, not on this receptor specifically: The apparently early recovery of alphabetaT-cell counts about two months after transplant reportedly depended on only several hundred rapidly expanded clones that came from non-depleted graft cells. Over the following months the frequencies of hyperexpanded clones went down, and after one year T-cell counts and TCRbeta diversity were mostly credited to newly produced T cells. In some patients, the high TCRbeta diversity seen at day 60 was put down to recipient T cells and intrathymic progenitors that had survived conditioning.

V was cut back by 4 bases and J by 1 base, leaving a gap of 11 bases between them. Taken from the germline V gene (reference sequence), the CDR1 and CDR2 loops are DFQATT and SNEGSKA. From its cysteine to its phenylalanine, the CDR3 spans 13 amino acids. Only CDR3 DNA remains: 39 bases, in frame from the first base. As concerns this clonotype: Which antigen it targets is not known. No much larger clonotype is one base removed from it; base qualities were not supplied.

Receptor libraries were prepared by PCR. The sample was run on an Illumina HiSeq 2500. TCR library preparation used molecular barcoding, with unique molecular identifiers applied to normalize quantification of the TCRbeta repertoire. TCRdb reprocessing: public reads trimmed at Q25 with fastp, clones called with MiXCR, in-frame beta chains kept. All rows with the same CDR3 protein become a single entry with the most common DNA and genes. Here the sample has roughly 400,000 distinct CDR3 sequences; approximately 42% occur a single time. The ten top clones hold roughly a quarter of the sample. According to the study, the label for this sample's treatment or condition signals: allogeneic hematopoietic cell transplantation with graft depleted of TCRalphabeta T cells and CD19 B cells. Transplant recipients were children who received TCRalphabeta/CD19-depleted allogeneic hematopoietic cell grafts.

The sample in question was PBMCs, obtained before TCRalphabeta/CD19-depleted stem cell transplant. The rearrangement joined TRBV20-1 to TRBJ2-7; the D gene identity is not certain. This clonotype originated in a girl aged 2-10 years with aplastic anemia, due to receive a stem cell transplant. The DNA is TGCAGTGCTATGGACGTCCATTCCTACGAGCAGTACTTC. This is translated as CSAMDVHSYEQYF.